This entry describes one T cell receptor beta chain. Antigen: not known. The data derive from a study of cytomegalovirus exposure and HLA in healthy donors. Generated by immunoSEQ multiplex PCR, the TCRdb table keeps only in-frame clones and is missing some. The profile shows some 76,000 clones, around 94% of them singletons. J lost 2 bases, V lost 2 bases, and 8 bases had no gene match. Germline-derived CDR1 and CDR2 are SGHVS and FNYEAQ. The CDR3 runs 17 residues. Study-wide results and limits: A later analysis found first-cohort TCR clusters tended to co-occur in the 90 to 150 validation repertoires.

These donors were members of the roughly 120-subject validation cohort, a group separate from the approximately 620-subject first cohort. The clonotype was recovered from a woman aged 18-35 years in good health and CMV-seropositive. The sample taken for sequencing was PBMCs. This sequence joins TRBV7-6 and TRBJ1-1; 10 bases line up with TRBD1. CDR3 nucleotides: TGTGCCAGCAGCTTAACGAATGGACAGGGGGAAAACACTGAAGCTTTCTTT. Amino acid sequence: CASSLTNGQGENTEAFF.